This T cell receptor (beta chain) originates from a study of CD8+ T cells in alopecia areata. This clone was seen at least ten times. J was trimmed by 0 bases and V by 3 bases; bases with no gene match: 8. The CDR3 totals 17 residues. Germline V gene lookup returns CDR1 MDHEN and CDR2 SYDVKM. TCR sequencing used cDNA made by reverse transcription of extracted RNA. Here immunoSEQ multiplex PCR was the method, and the copy in TCRdb shows in-frame clones only, minus some. The sample consists of 60,000 to 65,000 clones, 44% of them appearing once. The chain uses TRBV28 and TRBJ2-7; 10 bases are shared with TRBD2. This TCR was sampled from a human donor with alopecia areata. Sequencing input: NKG2D-low CD8+ T cells sorted from blood. CDR3 residues: CASSLREASGSSYEQYF. CDR3 in DNA: TGTGCCAGCAGTTTGAGGGAAGCTAGCGGGAGCTCCTACGAGCAGTACTTC. Variable domain in full (rest from reference TRBV28 and TRBJ2-7): DVKVTQSSRYLVKRTGEKVFLECVQDMDHENMFWYRQDPGLGLRLIYFSYDVKMKEKGDIPEGYSVSREKKERFSLILESASTNQTSMYLCASSLREASGSSYEQYFGPGTRLTVT.